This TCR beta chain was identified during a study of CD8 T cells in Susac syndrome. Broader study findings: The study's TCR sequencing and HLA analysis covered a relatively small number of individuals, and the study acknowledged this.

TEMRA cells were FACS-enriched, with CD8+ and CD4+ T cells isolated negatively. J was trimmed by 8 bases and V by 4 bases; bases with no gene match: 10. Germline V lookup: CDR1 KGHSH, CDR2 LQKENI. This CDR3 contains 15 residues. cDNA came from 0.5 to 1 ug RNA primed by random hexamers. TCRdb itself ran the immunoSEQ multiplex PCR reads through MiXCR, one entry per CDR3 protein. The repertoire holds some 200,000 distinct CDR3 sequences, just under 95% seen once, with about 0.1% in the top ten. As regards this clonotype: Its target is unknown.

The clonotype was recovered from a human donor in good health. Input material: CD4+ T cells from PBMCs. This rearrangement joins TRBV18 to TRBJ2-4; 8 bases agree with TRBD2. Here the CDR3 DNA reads TGTGCCAGCTCACGCCCGCCAGCGGGAGATTACATTCAGTACTTC. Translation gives CASSRPPAGDYIQYF.